The entry below describes one T cell receptor (beta chain). The data were taken from a study of blood T cell repertoires in COVID-19. Background on the study: The United States, Italy and Spain supplied acute and convalescent COVID-19 samples. Sample material is recorded as cDNA or gDNA derived from T cells, B-cell-depleted T cells, or PBMCs.

Authors' analysis steps: How many nucleated cells were present was estimated from reference gene primer amplification. TCRdb keeps only in-frame clones here, not all; method: immunoSEQ multiplex PCR. V, J and clone size derive from that table, while D and trimming were established from the DNA sequence. The sample records 330,000 or so clones, roughly 89% being singletons. The CDR3 is 16 amino acids. V lost 3 bases to trimming and J lost 1 base; unmatched junction nucleotides: 7. Per germline, CDR1 SGHNT and CDR2 YYREEE (reference sequence). Enrollment of patients from Seattle took place during active infection, with longitudinal follow-up.

The sample consisted of peripheral blood. The chain carries TRBV5-4 and TRBJ2-1, with 7 bases lining up with TRBD2. This TCR was sampled from a man aged 25 to 45 with COVID-19, enrolled during active disease. The CDR3 is CASSSTRTSSYNEQFF. In DNA, the CDR3 is TGTGCCAGCAGCTCCACCAGGACTAGTTCCTACAATGAGCAGTTCTTC.